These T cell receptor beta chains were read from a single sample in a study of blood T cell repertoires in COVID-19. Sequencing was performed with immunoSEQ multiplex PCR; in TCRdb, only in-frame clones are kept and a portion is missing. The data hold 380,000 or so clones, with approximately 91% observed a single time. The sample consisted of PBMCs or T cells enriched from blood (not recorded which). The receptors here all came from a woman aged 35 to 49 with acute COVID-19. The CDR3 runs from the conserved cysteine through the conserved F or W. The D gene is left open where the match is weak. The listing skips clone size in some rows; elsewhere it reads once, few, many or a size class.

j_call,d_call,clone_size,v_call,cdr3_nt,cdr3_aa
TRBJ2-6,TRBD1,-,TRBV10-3,TGTGCCATCACTTCCGGGACAGGCCCTCTTGGGGCCAACGTCCTGACTTTC,CAITSGTGPLGANVLTF
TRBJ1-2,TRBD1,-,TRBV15,TGTGCCACCAGCAGAGGGGGACAGAACTATGGCTACACCTTC,CATSRGGQNYGYTF
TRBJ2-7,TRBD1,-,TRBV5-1,TGCGCCAGCAGATTATCCGGGACAGGGAATGACGAGCAGTACTTC,CASRLSGTGNDEQYF
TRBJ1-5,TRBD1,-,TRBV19,TGTGCCAGTAGTGCTCATGACAGGGTTGATCAGCCCCAGCATTTT,CASSAHDRVDQPQHF
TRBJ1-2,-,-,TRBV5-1,TGCGCCAGCAGCTTCTCAGGATTCAACTATGGCTACACCTTC,CASSFSGFNYGYTF
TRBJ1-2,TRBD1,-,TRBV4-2,TGTGCCAGCAGCCGGCCGGGGACAGGGGATGGCTACACCTTC,CASSRPGTGDGYTF
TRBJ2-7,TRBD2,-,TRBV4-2,TGTGCCAGCAGCCACCCTTCCCCCGGCGGGGGGATCACCTACGAGCAGTACTTC,CASSHPSPGGGITYEQYF
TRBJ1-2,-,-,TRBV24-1,TGTGCCACCAGTGCCCAGGGCCATGGCTACACCTTC,CATSAQGHGYTF
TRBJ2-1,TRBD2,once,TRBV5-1,TGCGCCAGTAGGGAAGCGGGGGGCTCCTACAATGAGCAGTTCTTC,CASREAGGSYNEQFF
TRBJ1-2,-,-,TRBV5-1,TGCGCCAGCAGCTTGGAAGGAGCTAACTATGGCTACACCTTC,CASSLEGANYGYTF
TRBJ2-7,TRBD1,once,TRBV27,TGTGCCAGCAGTCCACGACAGGGGACCTACGAGCAGTACTTC,CASSPRQGTYEQYF
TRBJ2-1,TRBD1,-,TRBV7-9,TGTGCCAGCCGGCCAGGGGGCAGCAATGAGCAGTTCTTC,CASRPGGSNEQFF
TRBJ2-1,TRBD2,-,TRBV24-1,TGTGCCACCAGCCCCGGACTAGCCGGTGAGCAGTTCTTC,CATSPGLAGEQFF
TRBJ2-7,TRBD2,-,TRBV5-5,TGTGCCAGCAGCTTGGGACTAGCGGAATCTGATCAGTACTTC,CASSLGLAESDQYF
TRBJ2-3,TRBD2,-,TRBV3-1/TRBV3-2,TGTGCCAGCAGCCAAGATTTATACGGGGGGGCCGTGGGTACGCAGTATTTT,CASSQDLYGGAVGTQYF
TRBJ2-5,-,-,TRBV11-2,TGTGCCAGCAGCTTCTCTCTCGTGTACCAAGAGACCCAGTACTTC,CASSFSLVYQETQYF
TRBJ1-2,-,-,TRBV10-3,TGTGCCATCAGTTTGGCGGACAGTAACTATGGCTACACCTTC,CAISLADSNYGYTF
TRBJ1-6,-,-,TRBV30,TGTGCCTGGACCCTACAGGGCCAGTCACCCCTCCACTTT,CAWTLQGQSPLHF
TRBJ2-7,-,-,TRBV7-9,TGTGCCAGCAGCTTAGGGTTGAGTAGCTACGAGCAGTACTTC,CASSLGLSSYEQYF
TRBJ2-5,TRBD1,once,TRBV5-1,TGCGCCAGCAGCTTACAGGGGTCGGGGGAGACCCAGTACTTC,CASSLQGSGETQYF
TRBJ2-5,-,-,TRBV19,TGTGCCAGTAGTATCAACCGAGATCTAGAGACCCAGTACTTC,CASSINRDLETQYF
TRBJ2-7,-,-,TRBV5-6,TGTGCCAGCAGCTGGATTGGCGGGGGCAACTACGAGCAGTACTTC,CASSWIGGGNYEQYF
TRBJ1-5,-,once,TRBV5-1,TGCGCCAGCAGCTTGGTAGGGGTTGATCAGCCCCAGCATTTT,CASSLVGVDQPQHF